This is a list of T cell receptor beta chains from one sample in a study of high-grade serous ovarian cancer treatment subgroups. The assay was immunoSEQ multiplex PCR, and TCRdb's table has in-frame clones only and misses some. Here the sample spans a few thousand clones, 65% to 75% being singletons. Material: tumor tissue. The source of these receptors is a human donor with high-grade serous ovarian cancer. CDR3s include the opening cysteine and the closing phenylalanine or tryptophan. A D gene is named only where the DNA matches it firmly. Clone size is stated in some rows and not others, as once, few, many or a class when expanded.

J: TRBJ2-3; D: .; V: TRBV6-4; size: .; DNA: TGTGCCACCAGCACGGCAGGGGCTGTGACAGATACGCAGTATTTT; CDR3: CATSTAGAVTDTQYF
J: TRBJ2-3; D: .; V: TRBV9; size: .; DNA: TGTGCCAGCAGCGTAGAAGGTCGGTTTACAGATACGCAGTATTTT; CDR3: CASSVEGRFTDTQYF
J: TRBJ2-5; D: .; V: TRBV7-6; size: .; DNA: TGTGCCAGCAGCTTAGTAGGGACTGAAGAGACCCAGTACTTC; CDR3: CASSLVGTEETQYF
J: TRBJ2-7; D: TRBD1; V: TRBV6-5; size: .; DNA: TGTGCCAGCAGAACAGGGGGCTCCTACGAGCAGTACTTC; CDR3: CASRTGGSYEQYF
J: TRBJ1-1; D: TRBD1; V: TRBV2; size: .; DNA: TGTGCCACAAACAGGGGGCCCACTGAAGCTTTCTTT; CDR3: CATNRGPTEAFF
J: TRBJ1-2; D: TRBD1; V: TRBV7-9; size: few; DNA: TGTGCCAGCAGCTCTAGGCGGACAGGGGGCGCCGACTATGGCTACACCTTC; CDR3: CASSSRRTGGADYGYTF
J: TRBJ2-4; D: TRBD2; V: TRBV2; size: .; DNA: TGTGCCAGCAGTGAAGTTCCAGCGGGAGTCCCGGCGGCCAAAAACATTCAGTACTTC; CDR3: CASSEVPAGVPAAKNIQYF
J: TRBJ2-7; D: .; V: TRBV28; size: once; DNA: TGTGCCAGCAGACTCCCAGGGAGTAACGAGCAGTACTTC; CDR3: CASRLPGSNEQYF
J: TRBJ2-7; D: TRBD2; V: TRBV4-2; size: .; DNA: TGTGCCAGCAGCTTGACTAGCGGGAACGAGCAGTACTTC; CDR3: CASSLTSGNEQYF
J: TRBJ2-5; D: .; V: TRBV19; size: few; DNA: TGTGCCAGTAGTTGGCGTGACCAAGAGACCCAGTACTTC; CDR3: CASSWRDQETQYF
J: TRBJ1-2; D: .; V: TRBV28; size: few; DNA: TGTGCCAGCAGTTTGTCCCCCGGCCAGGGGTCTAGCTATGGCTACACCTTC; CDR3: CASSLSPGQGSSYGYTF
J: TRBJ2-7; D: .; V: TRBV4-2; size: .; DNA: TGTGCCAGCAGCCAAGGTTCGGGTAGCGGAGCCTACGAGCAGTACTTC; CDR3: CASSQGSGSGAYEQYF
J: TRBJ2-3; D: .; V: TRBV7-2; size: .; DNA: TGTGCCAGCAGCTTAGATGGGCCGCTAGATACGCAGTATTTT; CDR3: CASSLDGPLDTQYF
J: TRBJ2-5; D: TRBD2; V: TRBV6-4; size: .; DNA: TGTGCCAGCAGTGGGCTCCTAGCGGGAGGGCCTATGGACGACGAGACCCAGTACTTC; CDR3: CASSGLLAGGPMDDETQYF
J: TRBJ2-1; D: .; V: TRBV6-5; size: .; DNA: TGTGCCAGCAGCAAACAGTTTTCCTACAATGAGCAGTTCTTC; CDR3: CASSKQFSYNEQFF
J: TRBJ2-5; D: TRBD2; V: TRBV7-2; size: .; DNA: TGTGCCAGCAGCTTACCGAGCGGGGCACAAGAGACCCAGTACTTC; CDR3: CASSLPSGAQETQYF
J: TRBJ2-1; D: .; V: TRBV27; size: .; DNA: TGTGCCAGCAGTACTAGCTCCTACAATGAGCAGTTCTTC; CDR3: CASSTSSYNEQFF
J: TRBJ1-5; D: .; V: TRBV7-2; size: few; DNA: TGTGCCAGCAGCATAGTTAGCAATCAGCCCCAGCATTTT; CDR3: CASSIVSNQPQHF
J: TRBJ2-7; D: TRBD1; V: TRBV7-2; size: .; DNA: TGTGCCAGCAGCTTGAGACCGGGACAGGCTATCCCACCCTACGAGCAGTACTTC; CDR3: CASSLRPGQAIPPYEQYF
J: TRBJ2-7; D: TRBD2; V: TRBV9; size: .; DNA: TGTGCCAGCAGCCCTACCGGGACTACCGTTACCTACGAGCAGTACTTC; CDR3: CASSPTGTTVTYEQYF
J: TRBJ2-7; D: .; V: TRBV21-1; size: .; DNA: TGTGCCAGCAGCAAAGGCGCGGTGGTGGTACTAGCGGCCTCCTACGAGCAGTACTTC; CDR3: CASSKGAVVVLAASYEQYF
J: TRBJ1-3; D: .; V: TRBV19; size: .; DNA: TGTGCCAGTAGTATAAGCGCCTCTGGAAACACCATATATTTT; CDR3: CASSISASGNTIYF
J: TRBJ2-7; D: .; V: TRBV9; size: .; DNA: TGTGCCAGCAGCGTAGGAGGGGATGTGGACGAGCAGTACTTC; CDR3: CASSVGGDVDEQYF
J: TRBJ1-4; D: .; V: TRBV2; size: few; DNA: TGTGCCAGCAGTGTGGGGAATGAAAAACTGTTTTTT; CDR3: CASSVGNEKLFF
J: TRBJ2-1; D: .; V: TRBV7-2; size: once; DNA: TGTGCCAGCAGCTTAGATCCGGGAGCTTCCTACAATGAGCAGTTCTTC; CDR3: CASSLDPGASYNEQFF
J: TRBJ2-7; D: .; V: TRBV2; size: .; DNA: TGTGCCAGCAGTGATGAACGGAGCTACGAGCAGTACTTC; CDR3: CASSDERSYEQYF
J: TRBJ2-7; D: .; V: TRBV7-9; size: .; DNA: TGTGCCAGCAGCTTAGCCCTAGATAGTGGATTCTACGAGCAGTACTTC; CDR3: CASSLALDSGFYEQYF
J: TRBJ2-3; D: TRBD1; V: TRBV4-3; size: .; DNA: TGCGCCAGCAGCCAAGAAGACAGGGGAGACGCAGATACGCAGTATTTT; CDR3: CASSQEDRGDADTQYF
J: TRBJ2-7; D: .; V: TRBV11-2; size: .; DNA: TGTGCCAGCAGCTTAGGGCGAGGGGAAAGCCCCTACGAGCAGTACTTC; CDR3: CASSLGRGESPYEQYF
J: TRBJ2-7; D: TRBD2; V: TRBV5-1; size: few; DNA: TGCGCCAGCAGCTTGTCTAGCGGGAGAGGCTACGAGCAGTACTTC; CDR3: CASSLSSGRGYEQYF
J: TRBJ1-5; D: .; V: TRBV7-5; size: .; DNA: TGTGCCAGAAGCTCCGGGCCCCGCTGGACCATACCCCAGCATTTT; CDR3: CARSSGPRWTIPQHF
J: TRBJ2-6; D: .; V: TRBV6-1; size: .; DNA: TGTGCCAGCAGGACCCGCTCGGGGGCCAACGTCCTGACTTTC; CDR3: CASRTRSGANVLTF
J: TRBJ1-1; D: TRBD1; V: TRBV2; size: .; DNA: TGTGCCAGCAGTACCCGGGACAGGGGCCCCCGCACTGAAGCTTTCTTT; CDR3: CASSTRDRGPRTEAFF
J: TRBJ2-7; D: .; V: TRBV27; size: .; DNA: TGTGCCAGCGGGTGGCAGGGCGCCTACGAGCAGTACTTC; CDR3: CASGWQGAYEQYF
J: TRBJ2-5; D: TRBD2; V: TRBV6-1; size: .; DNA: TGTGCCAGCAGTGGACTAGCGGGGGGGCAAGAGACCCAGTACTTC; CDR3: CASSGLAGGQETQYF
J: TRBJ2-5; D: TRBD1; V: TRBV5-1; size: .; DNA: TGCGCCAGCATTCCACCGGGACAGGGGCCGGGGGAGACCCAGTACTTC; CDR3: CASIPPGQGPGETQYF
J: TRBJ1-5; D: .; V: TRBV6-5; size: .; DNA: TGTGCCAGCAGGTCCGGCGGTCATAGCAATCAGCCCCAGCATTTT; CDR3: CASRSGGHSNQPQHF